These 16 T cell receptor beta chains came from one sample sequenced in a study of memory CD4+ T cells and cytomegalovirus serostatus. This table comes from immunoSEQ multiplex PCR, and its TCRdb copy is limited to in-frame clones, with some not included. This sample yields some 52,000 clones, of which roughly 79% are seen a single time; roughly 1.7% belongs to the top ten. Single viable CD3+CD4+CD8-CD45RO+ cells were sorted as the memory CD4+ T cells. The specimen was memory CD4+ T cells from blood. The receptors shown here come from an adult in good health and CMV-seronegative.

The CDR3 loop is CASSFLEGIYGYTF. The CDR3 DNA is TGTGCCAGCAGCTTCTTGGAGGGGATATATGGCTACACCTTC. V usage is TRBV7-2 and J usage is TRBJ1-2; TRBD1 might be the D (5 bases). Trimming pared 3 bases from V and 5 bases from J, leaving 13 bases between. The germline V gene has CDR1 SGHTA and CDR2 FQGNSA. This CDR3 has 14 amino acids.

This chain joins TRBV5-1 and TRBJ1-1, with D maybe TRBD1 (5 bases). Trimming removed 6 bases from V and 4 bases from J, with 16 bases in between. CDR1 and CDR2 from the germline V gene are SGHRS and YFSETQ. The CDR3 has 14 residues. CDR3 in amino acids: CASTKVVGGTEAFF. In DNA form, the CDR3 reads TGCGCCAGCACCAAGGTCGTGGGGGGCACTGAAGCTTTCTTT.

The rearrangement uses TRBV7-8 and TRBJ2-7, with D hard to call. The CDR3 runs 14 residues. V shed 2 bases and J shed 2 bases, with 10 bases lying between them. Germline V CDR1 and CDR2: SGHVS, FQNEAQ. The CDR3 bases are TGTGCCAGCAGCTTAACTGGGTTTCCCTACGAGCAGTACTTC. Amino acid sequence: CASSLTGFPYEQYF. Together with reference TRBV7-8 and TRBJ2-7, the CDR3 gives the full variable domain: GAGVSQSPRYKVAKRGQDVALRCDPISGHVSLFWYQQALGQGPEFLTYFQNEAQLDKSGLPSDRFFAERPEGSVSTLKIQRTQQEDSAVYLCASSLTGFPYEQYFGPGTRLTVT.

This clone was counted between two and nine times. The chain couples TRBV28 to TRBJ2-1; D may correspond to TRBD1 or TRBD2 (5 bases each). CDR3 length: 14 residues. Between the trimmed V and J ends, which lost 2 bases and 9 bases, there was a span of 14 bases. In germline, CDR1 is MDHEN, CDR2 SYDVKM. The CDR3 region is CASSLDRTRGEQFF. The DNA for the CDR3 is TGTGCCAGCAGTTTAGACCGGACGAGGGGTGAGCAGTTCTTC. The full variable domain, rest sourced from reference TRBV28 and TRBJ2-1, is DVKVTQSSRYLVKRTGEKVFLECVQDMDHENMFWYRQDPGLGLRLIYFSYDVKMKEKGDIPEGYSVSREKKERFSLILESASTNQTSMYLCASSLDRTRGEQFFGPGTRLTVL.

This sequence joins TRBV5-1 and TRBJ1-2, with D tentatively TRBD1 (6 bases). The V and J ends lost 4 bases and 6 bases respectively, with 10 bases between them. In germline, CDR1 is SGHRS, CDR2 YFSETQ. The CDR3 contains 12 residues. CDR3 nucleotide sequence: TGCGCCAGCAGCCTACAGGGAGATGGCTACACCTTC. Residues: CASSLQGDGYTF. Filled out from reference TRBV5-1 and TRBJ1-2, the complete variable domain reads KAGVTQTPRYLIKTRGQQVTLSCSPISGHRSVSWYQQTPGQGLQFLFEYFSETQRNKGNFPGRFSGRQFSNSRSEMNVSTLELGDSALYLCASSLQGDGYTFGSGTRLTVV.

The rearrangement links TRBV15 to TRBJ1-1; no firm D call. Germline-derived CDR1 and CDR2 are LNHNV and YYDKDF (reference sequence). The CDR3 is made up of 14 amino acids. Trimming shortened V by 0 bases and J by 5 bases, and 10 bases separated the two germline ends. This chain's CDR3 is CATSRDAQRTEAFF. As DNA, the CDR3 is TGTGCCACCAGCAGAGATGCCCAGAGGACTGAAGCTTTCTTT.

The chain has TRBV10-3 and TRBJ1-2; no clear D gene. Germline values: CDR1 ENHRY, CDR2 SYGVKD. The CDR3 is made up of 12 amino acids. V was pared by 4 bases and J by 3 bases, with 6 bases between. The CDR3 region is CAISASDYGYTF. The CDR3 region has the DNA TGTGCCATCAGTGCCTCGGACTATGGCTACACCTTC.

The gene calls are TRBV6-6 and TRBJ2-7, with 8 bases lining up with TRBD2. This CDR3 is built from 13 residues. Germline V gene data show CDR1 as MNHNY and CDR2 as SVGAGI (reference sequence). V lost 6 bases, J lost 5 bases, and 6 bases stayed unmatched. As DNA, the CDR3 is TGTGCCAGCAGCCCCGCAGCGGGAGACGAGCAGTACTTC. It translates to CASSPAAGDEQYF.

The chain links TRBV6-5 to TRBJ2-1, with TRBD2 matching over 8 bases. Trimming at V came to 4 bases and at J to 15 bases, leaving 11 bases not matched to a gene. Germline assignment: CDR1 MNHEY and CDR2 SVGAGI. CDR3 length: 13 amino acids. This CDR3 reads CASSSPGGGFRFF. CDR3 coding DNA: TGTGCCAGCAGTTCCCCCGGGGGGGGGTTTCGGTTCTTC.

The DNA of the CDR3 is TGTGCCAGCCTCTACCGGGCAGGGAGAACTGAAGCTTTCTTT. Its translation is CASLYRAGRTEAFF. The chain is built from TRBV27 and TRBJ1-1; perhaps TRBD1 as D (5 bases). This CDR3 spans 14 amino acids. V lost 8 bases to trimming and J lost 5 bases, with 18 bases between them. From germline, CDR1 is MNHEY and CDR2 SMNVEV (reference sequence).

In its sample, this clone was seen a few times. This chain uses TRBV27 with TRBJ2-1, with a possible D match to TRBD1 (7 bases). The V gene lost 3 bases and the J gene lost 2 bases, with 17 bases spanning the gap. Germline V gene data show CDR1 as MNHEY and CDR2 as SMNVEV (reference sequence). This CDR3 spans 17 amino acids. The CDR3 sequence is CASSLETGRMAYNEQFF. As DNA, the CDR3 is TGTGCCAGCAGTTTGGAGACAGGGAGGATGGCCTACAATGAGCAGTTCTTC.

The chain has TRBV6-5 and TRBJ2-2; 7 bases fit TRBD1. V gave up 5 bases and J gave up 5 bases; unmatched junction bases: 5. This CDR3 has 14 residues. From germline, CDR1 is MNHEY and CDR2 SVGAGI. The CDR3 nucleotides are TGTGCCAGCAGTAGGCCAGGGGGAACCGGGGAGCTGTTTTTT. Translating gives CASSRPGGTGELFF.

The chain is built from TRBV10-3 and TRBJ1-1, with D perhaps matching TRBD1 (5 bases). This CDR3 is 14 amino acids long. The V end was cut by 6 bases, the J end by 0 bases, with 11 bases between. Germline V gene sequence: CDR1 ENHRY, CDR2 SYGVKD. CDR3 in amino acids: CAIREGLMNTEAFF. Written as DNA, the CDR3 is TGTGCCATCAGGGAGGGGCTCATGAACACTGAAGCTTTCTTT.

The chain joins TRBV7-2 to TRBJ1-3; D not resolved. This CDR3 contains 17 residues. Germline lookup yields CDR1 SGHTA and CDR2 FQGNSA. V lost 6 bases and J 0 bases, leaving 18 bases between the germline ends. The CDR3 loop reads CASSPAGVRSSGNTIYF. The CDR3, as DNA: TGTGCCAGCAGTCCGGCAGGCGTACGGTCCTCTGGAAACACCATATATTTT.

The chain links TRBV28 to TRBJ2-2; D is perhaps TRBD1 (5 bases). CDR1 MDHEN and CDR2 SYDVKM come from the germline V gene. V lost 7 bases and J 4 bases, leaving 16 bases between the germline ends. The CDR3 is 15 residues long. The CDR3 is CASKPREIGTGELFF. CDR3 coding DNA: TGTGCCAGCAAACCCAGGGAAATAGGCACCGGGGAGCTGTTTTTT.

The chain couples TRBV6-5 to TRBJ1-2; D is unclear. Trimming removed 2 bases at V and 5 bases at J, with 9 bases between. CDR1 and CDR2 from the germline V gene are MNHEY and SVGAGI. CDR3 length: 13 residues. This CDR3 reads CASSYSRGYGYTF. The CDR3 nucleotides are TGTGCCAGCAGTTACAGCAGAGGTTATGGCTACACCTTC.